A selection of T cell receptor beta chains follows, all from one sample in a study of PD-1 blockade in classical Hodgkin lymphoma. The repertoire was sequenced with immunoSEQ multiplex PCR; TCRdb's copy has only in-frame clones and lacks some. The data contain approximately 29,000 clones, 70% to 85% of them seen just once; the ten biggest clones take up 0.5% to 0.7%. The material sequenced was CD4+ T cells from blood, taken before the fourth cycle of nivolumab. These receptor sequences come from a human donor with classical Hodgkin lymphoma. Both conserved end residues are part of each CDR3. D genes are given only for firm matches. Expanded clones are given a class, and other clones once, few, many or no size at all.

TRBV10-3	-	-	TRBJ2-5	13	CAIRPPYQETQYF	TGTGCCATAAGACCCCCGTACCAAGAGACCCAGTACTTC
TRBV19	few	TRBD1	TRBJ1-2	17	CASSMRRQGTTNYGYTF	TGTGCCAGTAGTATGAGGCGACAGGGCACAACTAACTATGGCTACACCTTC
TRBV10-3	once	TRBD1	TRBJ1-5	16	CAITQPGTGKNQPQHF	TGTGCCATCACGCAGCCGGGGACAGGGAAGAATCAGCCCCAGCATTTT
TRBV7-9	-	-	TRBJ1-1	15	CASRTGRGGHTEAFF	TGTGCCAGCAGGACGGGTCGGGGGGGTCACACTGAAGCTTTCTTT
TRBV28	-	TRBD1	TRBJ1-5	13	CASSRTGNQPQHF	TGTGCCAGCAGTAGGACAGGGAATCAGCCCCAGCATTTT
TRBV6-6	once	-	TRBJ1-5	15	CASTAARDRRPPQHF	TGTGCCAGCACTGCCGCCCGAGACAGGCGTCCGCCCCAGCATTTT
TRBV6-6	-	-	TRBJ2-6	16	CASSYGTGSGANVLTF	TGTGCCAGCAGTTACGGAACAGGGTCTGGGGCCAACGTCCTGACTTTC
TRBV2	-	TRBD1	TRBJ1-2	15	CASRVAWTGSYGYTF	TGTGCCAGCAGGGTTGCTTGGACAGGGAGCTATGGCTACACCTTC
TRBV7-8	once	TRBD2	TRBJ2-7	14	CASSEGLAVYEQYF	TGTGCCAGCAGCGAAGGACTAGCGGTTTACGAGCAGTACTTC
TRBV9	-	-	TRBJ1-1	15	CASSVSGVGNTEAFF	TGTGCCAGCAGCGTATCGGGGGTGGGGAACACTGAAGCTTTCTTT
TRBV9	few	TRBD2	TRBJ2-7	16	CASSPGGAAGLYERYF	TGTGCCAGCTCCCCCGGAGGGGCAGCGGGGTTATACGAGCGGTACTTC
TRBV7-6	-	-	TRBJ1-5	16	CASSSSAAGTGQPQHF	TGTGCCAGCAGTTCCTCGGCGGCAGGGACGGGTCAGCCCCAGCATTTT
TRBV11-2	-	-	TRBJ2-7	15	CASSLRGVADYEQYF	TGTGCCAGCAGCTTAAGGGGGGTAGCGGACTACGAGCAGTACTTC
TRBV6-1	few	TRBD1	TRBJ2-7	19	CASSEALNLWTGNVYEQYF	TGTGCCAGCAGTGAAGCGCTTAATCTTTGGACAGGGAACGTCTACGAGCAGTACTTC
TRBV7-9	-	-	TRBJ1-1	12	CASSWESTEAFF	TGTGCCAGCAGCTGGGAGAGCACTGAAGCTTTCTTT
TRBV28	-	TRBD1	TRBJ1-3	13	CASRTGVGNTIYF	TGTGCCAGCCGGACAGGGGTTGGAAACACCATATATTTT
TRBV29-1	-	TRBD2	TRBJ2-1	13	CSVGGNSYNEQFF	TGCAGCGTGGGGGGGAACTCCTACAATGAGCAGTTCTTC
TRBV28	-	-	TRBJ1-1	11	CASRVGLEAFF	TGTGCCAGCAGAGTCGGTCTCGAAGCTTTCTTT
TRBV7-9	-	TRBD1	TRBJ1-5	16	CASSGGQGARNQPQHF	TGTGCCAGCAGCGGAGGACAGGGGGCGCGCAATCAGCCCCAGCATTTT
TRBV5-1	-	TRBD2	TRBJ2-6	18	CASSGTSGRVTGANVLTF	TGCGCCAGCAGCGGGACTAGCGGGAGAGTCACTGGGGCCAACGTCCTGACTTTC
TRBV19	few	TRBD1	TRBJ2-2	17	CASSRRGTGGGTGELFF	TGTGCCAGTAGTAGGCGAGGGACAGGGGGCGGCACCGGGGAGCTGTTTTTT
TRBV5-1	-	-	TRBJ1-1	17	CASSFGKSFHGNTEAFF	TGCGCCAGCAGCTTTGGCAAATCCTTCCATGGCAACACTGAAGCTTTCTTT
TRBV7-2	-	-	TRBJ2-5	14	CASSLAGVQETQYF	TGTGCCAGCAGCTTAGCGGGGGTCCAAGAGACCCAGTACTTC
TRBV5-6	-	-	TRBJ2-3	15	CASSFPGGLTDTQYF	TGTGCCAGCAGCTTCCCGGGGGGCCTCACAGATACGCAGTATTTT
TRBV6-1	-	-	TRBJ2-7	14	CASGSGPGVYEQYF	TGTGCCAGCGGGTCAGGGCCAGGTGTATACGAGCAGTACTTC
TRBV6-6	-	TRBD2	TRBJ2-3	16	CASSGLAGVSTDTQYF	TGTGCCAGCTCGGGACTAGCGGGGGTTAGCACAGATACGCAGTATTTT
TRBV18	-	TRBD2	TRBJ2-1	18	CASSPPGLAGDSYNEQFF	TGTGCCAGCTCACCACCCGGACTAGCGGGAGATTCCTACAATGAGCAGTTCTTC
TRBV18	-	-	TRBJ1-4	13	CASSPDPNLELFF	TGTGCCAGCTCACCCGATCCAAATTTAGAACTGTTTTTT
TRBV10-2	-	-	TRBJ1-4	14	CASTVGGRNEKLFF	TGCGCCAGCACGGTCGGGGGGCGAAATGAAAAACTGTTTTTT
TRBV7-6	-	-	TRBJ2-7	16	CASSLGALQGGYEQYF	TGTGCCAGCAGCTTAGGAGCCCTACAGGGAGGCTACGAGCAGTACTTC
TRBV7-9	-	-	TRBJ2-3	15	CASSLLTGPTDTQYF	TGTGCCAGCAGCTTACTGACAGGCCCCACAGATACGCAGTATTTT
TRBV6-6	-	-	TRBJ2-6	15	CASSYPGSGANVLTF	TGTGCCAGCAGTTACCCAGGGTCTGGGGCCAACGTCCTGACTTTC
TRBV7-2	-	TRBD2	TRBJ2-1	16	CASSLFWGLAYNEQFF	TGTGCCAGCAGCTTGTTTTGGGGACTAGCCTACAATGAGCAGTTCTTC
TRBV5-4	-	TRBD1	TRBJ2-7	15	CASRLGGQGGYEQYF	TGTGCCAGCAGACTGGGGGGACAGGGAGGTTACGAGCAGTACTTC
TRBV7-2	-	-	TRBJ1-1	13	CASSPQVNTEAFF	TGTGCCAGCAGCCCCCAGGTGAACACTGAAGCTTTCTTT
TRBV5-5	-	-	TRBJ1-2	15	CASSLVQGANYGYTF	TGTGCCAGCAGCTTGGTTCAGGGAGCTAACTATGGCTACACCTTC
TRBV7-2	-	-	TRBJ2-2	15	CASSLVRAVGGELFF	TGTGCCAGCAGCTTAGTAAGGGCGGTTGGAGGGGAGCTGTTTTTT
TRBV6-6	-	TRBD2	TRBJ2-7	15	CASSSRGGAGYEQYF	TGTGCCAGCAGTAGTCGGGGGGGGGCTGGCTACGAGCAGTACTTC
TRBV5-4	-	-	TRBJ2-6	13	CASSFSWGNVLTF	TGTGCCAGCAGCTTTTCTTGGGGCAACGTCCTGACTTTC
TRBV5-1	-	-	TRBJ2-2	14	CASRPDLGSGELFF	TGCGCCAGCAGACCGGACTTGGGGTCCGGGGAGCTGTTTTTT
TRBV11-2	-	TRBD1	TRBJ1-5	15	CASSRKTGSNQPQHF	TGTGCCAGCAGCCGGAAGACAGGGAGCAATCAGCCCCAGCATTTT
TRBV9	once	-	TRBJ2-2	13	CASGNRVHGELFF	TGTGCCAGCGGAAACAGGGTCCACGGGGAGCTGTTTTTT
TRBV5-4	few	TRBD1	TRBJ1-2	13	CASTLGQDGGYTF	TGTGCCAGCACTCTTGGACAGGACGGAGGCTACACCTTC
TRBV7-2	-	TRBD1	TRBJ2-1	16	CASSLRLGQSYNEQFF	TGTGCCAGCAGCTTACGGCTGGGACAGAGCTACAATGAGCAGTTCTTC
TRBV5-6	-	-	TRBJ1-5	13	CASSKGRVQPQHF	TGTGCCAGCAGCAAGGGACGCGTACAGCCCCAGCATTTT
TRBV7-2	-	-	TRBJ2-5	13	CASSSGFGETQYF	TGTGCCAGCAGCTCGGGATTCGGGGAGACCCAGTACTTC
TRBV2	-	-	TRBJ1-2	12	CASRYRDGGYTF	TGTGCCAGCAGGTACAGGGATGGGGGCTACACCTTC
TRBV6-4	once	TRBD2	TRBJ2-3	15	CASSAGLAVTDTQYF	TGTGCCAGCAGTGCAGGACTAGCGGTAACAGATACGCAGTATTTT
TRBV7-9	few	-	TRBJ1-2	13	CASSTNLNYGYTF	TGTGCCAGCAGCACAAACCTTAACTATGGCTACACCTTC
TRBV21-1	-	-	TRBJ2-7	10	CASPSQAPTF	TGTGCCAGCCCGTCACAGGCGCCCACCTTC
TRBV29-1	-	TRBD1	TRBJ1-2	11	CSVQGADGYTF	TGCAGCGTTCAGGGGGCGGACGGCTACACCTTC